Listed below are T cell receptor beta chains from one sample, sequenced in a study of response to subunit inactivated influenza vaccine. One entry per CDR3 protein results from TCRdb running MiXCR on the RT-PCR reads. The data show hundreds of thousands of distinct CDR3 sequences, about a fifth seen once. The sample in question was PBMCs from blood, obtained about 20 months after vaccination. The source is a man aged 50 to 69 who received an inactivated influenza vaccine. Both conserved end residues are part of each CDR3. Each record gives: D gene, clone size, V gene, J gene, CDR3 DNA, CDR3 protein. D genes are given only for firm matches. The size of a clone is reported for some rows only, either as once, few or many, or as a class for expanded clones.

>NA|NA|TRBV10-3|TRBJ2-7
TGTGCCATCAGTGAACGGATGCCCTACGAGCAGTACTTC
CAISERMPYEQYF
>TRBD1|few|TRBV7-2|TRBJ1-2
TGTGCCAGCAGCCGACAGGGAGGGGAGAACTATGGCTACACCTTC
CASSRQGGENYGYTF
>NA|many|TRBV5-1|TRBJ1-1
TGCGCCAGCAGGCAAGACTCCTACACTGAAGCTTTCTTT
CASRQDSYTEAFF
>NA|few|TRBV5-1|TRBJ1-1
TGCGCCAGCAGCTTAAGGACAGCCGATCTCGGGTCTGAAGCTTTCTTT
CASSLRTADLGSEAFF
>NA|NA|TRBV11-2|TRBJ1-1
TGTGCCAGCAGCTTAGAGCCCCGGGGGGAAGGGGTGAACACTGAAGCTTTCTTT
CASSLEPRGEGVNTEAFF
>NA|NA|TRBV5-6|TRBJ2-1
TGTGCCAGCATCGAAGGGGCCAACAATGAGCAGTTCTTC
CASIEGANNEQFF
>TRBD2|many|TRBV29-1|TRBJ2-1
TGCAGCGTTGAAGATCGGCTAGCGGGAGTAGGTGAGCAGTTCTTC
CSVEDRLAGVGEQFF
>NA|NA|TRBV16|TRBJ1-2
TGTGCCAGCAGCCCCGACAGTGGCGGCTACACCTTC
CASSPDSGGYTF
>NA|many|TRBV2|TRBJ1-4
TGTGCCAGCAACCCCGGGACATCCGCTGAAAAACTGTTTTTT
CASNPGTSAEKLFF
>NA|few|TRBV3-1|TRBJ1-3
TGTGCCAGCAGCCAAGGGCTGGTATTAAGGGACTCTGGAAACACCATATATTTT
CASSQGLVLRDSGNTIYF
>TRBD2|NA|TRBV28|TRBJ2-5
TGTGCCAGCAGTCGACTAGCGCACCAAGAGACCCAGTACTTC
CASSRLAHQETQYF
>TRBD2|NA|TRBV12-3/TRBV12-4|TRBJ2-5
TGTGCCAGCAGTAACCTCGGACTAGCGGGCCTTCGTCGGGAGACCCAGTACTTC
CASSNLGLAGLRRETQYF
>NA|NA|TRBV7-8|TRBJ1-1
TGTGCCAGCAGCCCCCAGTTCATGAACACTGAAGCTTTCTTT
CASSPQFMNTEAFF
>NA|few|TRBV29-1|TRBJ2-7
TGCAGCGTTGCTCGGGACTCCCACTACGAGCAGTACTTC
CSVARDSHYEQYF
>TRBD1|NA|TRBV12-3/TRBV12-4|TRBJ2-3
TGTGCCAGCAGAGCAGGGGGCCATAGAGCAGATACGCAGTATTTT
CASRAGGHRADTQYF
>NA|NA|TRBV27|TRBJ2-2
TGTGCCAGCAGTCTCTCAGTGGGACCCACCGGGGAGCTGTTTTTT
CASSLSVGPTGELFF
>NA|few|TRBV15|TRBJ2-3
TGTGCCACCAGCAGAGTAGGGCCGGATACGCAGTATTTT
CATSRVGPDTQYF
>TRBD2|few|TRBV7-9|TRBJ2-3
TGTGCCAGCAGCTCTAGAGCGGGAGGCACAGATACGCAGTATTTT
CASSSRAGGTDTQYF
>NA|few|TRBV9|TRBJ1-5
TGTGCCAGCAGCGTACGGGGTCAGGGCAATAGCAATCAGCCCCAGCATTTT
CASSVRGQGNSNQPQHF
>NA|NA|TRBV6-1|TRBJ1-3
TGTGCCAGCAGGGCAGGACAGCTTTCGAAATCTGGAAACACCATATATTTT
CASRAGQLSKSGNTIYF
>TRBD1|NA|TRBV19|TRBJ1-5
TGTGCCAGTAAGAGGACAGGGAGCAATCAGCCCCAGCATTTT
CASKRTGSNQPQHF
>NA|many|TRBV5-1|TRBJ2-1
TGCGCCAGCAGCCCGGAGGGGCATGAGCAGTTCTTC
CASSPEGHEQFF
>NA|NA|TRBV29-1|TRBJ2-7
TGCAGCGTTGTTGGTGGGGGCAGTTCCTACGAGCAGTACTTC
CSVVGGGSSYEQYF
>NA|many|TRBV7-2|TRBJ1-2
TGTGCCAGCAGCCTTGGGACCCGGGAGGGCTACACCTTC
CASSLGTREGYTF
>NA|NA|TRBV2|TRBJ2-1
TGTGCCAGCAAAAGGACCTACAATGAGCGGTTCTTC
CASKRTYNERFF
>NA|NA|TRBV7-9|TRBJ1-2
TGTGCCAGCAGCCCCAATTTGGTACATGGCTACACCTTC
CASSPNLVHGYTF
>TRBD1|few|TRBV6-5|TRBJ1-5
TGTGCCAGCAGTTACTTCATAACAGGGGGCGTGCCTCAGCCCCAGCATTTT
CASSYFITGGVPQPQHF
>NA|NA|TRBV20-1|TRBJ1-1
TGCAGTGCTCAGACCGAGAACACTGAAGCTTTCTTT
CSAQTENTEAFF
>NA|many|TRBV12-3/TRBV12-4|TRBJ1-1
TGTGCCAGCAGCCGTGGGGTAAAGAACACTGAAGCTTTCTTT
CASSRGVKNTEAFF
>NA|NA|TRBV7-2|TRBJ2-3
TGTGCCAGCAGCTTAGGGTCCCCCGGCACAGATACGCAGTATTTT
CASSLGSPGTDTQYF
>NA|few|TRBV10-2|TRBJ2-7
TGCGCCAGCAGTGAGAATCTGGGTCGGGAGTACTTC
CASSENLGREYF
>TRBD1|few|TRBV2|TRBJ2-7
TGTGCCAGCAGCTCTCGAGACAGGGCCTACGAGCAGTACTTC
CASSSRDRAYEQYF
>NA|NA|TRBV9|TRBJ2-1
TGTGCCAGCAGCGTACACTTTGGGGGAGGCCATTTCTCCTACAATGAGCAGTTCTTC
CASSVHFGGGHFSYNEQFF
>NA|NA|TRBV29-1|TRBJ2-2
TGCAGCGTTGAGAGGGCGAACACCGGGGAGCTGTTTTTT
CSVERANTGELFF
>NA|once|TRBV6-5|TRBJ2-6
TGTGCCAGCAGTTACTCGGCAGGGGAAGCTGGGGCCAACGTCCTGACTTTC
CASSYSAGEAGANVLTF
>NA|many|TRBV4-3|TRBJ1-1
TGCGCCAGCAGCCAAGTAGGGGGGGCCGCTGAAGCTTTCTTT
CASSQVGGAAEAFF
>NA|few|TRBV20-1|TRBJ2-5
TGCAGTGCTAAACGCCAGCAAGAGACCCAGTACTTC
CSAKRQQETQYF
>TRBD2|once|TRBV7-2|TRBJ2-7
TGTGCCAGCAGCTTAGGGTCTAGCGGGGGGAGCTCCTACGAGCAGTACTTC
CASSLGSSGGSSYEQYF
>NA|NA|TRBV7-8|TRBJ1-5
TGTGCCAGCAGCTTAGTTTTCGGTCACGTCGATCAGCCCCAGCATTTT
CASSLVFGHVDQPQHF
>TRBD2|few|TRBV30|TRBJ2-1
TGTGCCTGGAGTGCCGGGACTAGCGGATACAATGAGCAGTTCTTC
CAWSAGTSGYNEQFF
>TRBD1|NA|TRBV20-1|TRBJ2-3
TGCAGTGCTATCCCAGGGGGCGGGGCAGATACGCAGTATTTT
CSAIPGGGADTQYF
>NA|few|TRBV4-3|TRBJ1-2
TGCGCCAGCAGCCAACATACAGGGACGGGGGTCGGCTACACCTTC
CASSQHTGTGVGYTF
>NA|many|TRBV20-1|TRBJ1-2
TGCAGTGCTAGAGAACTCAACTATGGCTACACCTTC
CSARELNYGYTF
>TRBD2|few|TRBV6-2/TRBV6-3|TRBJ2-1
TGTGCCAGCAGTCCACTCACTAGCGATGAGCAGTTCTTC
CASSPLTSDEQFF
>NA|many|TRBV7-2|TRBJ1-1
TGTGCCAGCAGCTTAGGGCGTCAGGGGTACACTGAAGCTTTCTTT
CASSLGRQGYTEAFF
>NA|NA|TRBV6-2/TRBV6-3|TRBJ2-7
TGTGCCAGCAGACACCCTACCTACGAGCAGTACTTC
CASRHPTYEQYF
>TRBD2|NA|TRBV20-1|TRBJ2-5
TGCAGTGCTATCCCTCTAGCGGAGCAAGAGACCCAGTACTTC
CSAIPLAEQETQYF
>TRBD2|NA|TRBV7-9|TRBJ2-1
TGTGCCAGCAGCCCGTCGGCGGGGGGCAACGAGCAGTTCTTC
CASSPSAGGNEQFF
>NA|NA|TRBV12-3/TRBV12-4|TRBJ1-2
TGTGCCAGCAGCCCCAGGTTATTATATGGCTACACCTTC
CASSPRLLYGYTF
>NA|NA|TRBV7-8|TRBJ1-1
TGTGCCAGCGGACCCCTACTTAGTGAAGCTTTCTTT
CASGPLLSEAFF
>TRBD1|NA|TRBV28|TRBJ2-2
TGTGCCAGCCTAGGGACAGGGAACACCGGGGAGCTGTTTTTT
CASLGTGNTGELFF